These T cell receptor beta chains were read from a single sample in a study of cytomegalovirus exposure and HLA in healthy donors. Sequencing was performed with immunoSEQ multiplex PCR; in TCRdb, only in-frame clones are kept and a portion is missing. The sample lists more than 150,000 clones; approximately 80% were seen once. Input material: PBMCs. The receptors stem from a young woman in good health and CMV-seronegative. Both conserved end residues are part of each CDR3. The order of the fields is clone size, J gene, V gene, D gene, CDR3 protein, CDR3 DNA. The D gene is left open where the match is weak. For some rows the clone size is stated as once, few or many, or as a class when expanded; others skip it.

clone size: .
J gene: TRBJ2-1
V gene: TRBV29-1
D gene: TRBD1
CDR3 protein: CSVEGVDRWGYNEQFF
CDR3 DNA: TGCAGCGTTGAAGGGGTGGACAGGTGGGGATACAATGAGCAGTTCTTC

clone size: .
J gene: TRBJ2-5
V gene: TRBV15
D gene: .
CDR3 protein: CATPINAGVGQETQYF
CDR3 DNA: TGTGCCACCCCCATAAACGCAGGGGTTGGCCAAGAGACCCAGTACTTC

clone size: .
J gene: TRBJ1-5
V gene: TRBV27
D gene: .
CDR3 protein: CASSSIARGYSNQPQHF
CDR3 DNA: TGTGCCAGCAGCTCCATAGCTCGGGGATATAGCAATCAGCCCCAGCATTTT

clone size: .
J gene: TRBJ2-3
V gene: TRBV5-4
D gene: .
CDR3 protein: CASSLVGAYTDTQYF
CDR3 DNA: TGTGCCAGCAGCTTGGTTGGGGCGTACACAGATACGCAGTATTTT

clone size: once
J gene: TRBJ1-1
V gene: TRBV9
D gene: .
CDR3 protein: CASSVGRNTEAFF
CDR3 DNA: TGTGCCAGCAGCGTAGGGAGGAACACTGAAGCTTTCTTT

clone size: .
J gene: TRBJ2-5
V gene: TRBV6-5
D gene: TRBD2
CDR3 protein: CASSYQGLATETQYF
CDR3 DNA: TGTGCCAGCAGTTACCAGGGACTAGCCACAGAGACCCAGTACTTC

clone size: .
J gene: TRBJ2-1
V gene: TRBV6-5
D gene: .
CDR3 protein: CASSYGTLRGEQFF
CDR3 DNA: TGTGCCAGCAGTTATGGGACTCTGAGGGGTGAGCAGTTCTTC

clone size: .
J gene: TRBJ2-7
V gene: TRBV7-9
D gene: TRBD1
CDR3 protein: CASRPTGAYEQYF
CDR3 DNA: TGTGCCAGCAGGCCTACAGGGGCCTACGAGCAGTACTTC

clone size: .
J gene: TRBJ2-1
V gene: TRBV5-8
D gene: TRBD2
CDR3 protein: CASSFQLAGGSEQFF
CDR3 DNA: TGTGCCAGCAGCTTCCAACTAGCGGGGGGTAGTGAGCAGTTCTTC

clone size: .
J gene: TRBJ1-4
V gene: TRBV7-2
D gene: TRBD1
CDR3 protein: CASSERQGADEKLFF
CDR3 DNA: TGTGCCAGCAGCGAAAGACAGGGGGCAGATGAAAAACTGTTTTTT

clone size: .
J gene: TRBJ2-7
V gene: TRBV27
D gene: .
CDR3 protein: CASSTGGGGYEQYF
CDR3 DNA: TGTGCCAGCAGTACCGGTGGAGGAGGCTACGAGCAGTACTTC

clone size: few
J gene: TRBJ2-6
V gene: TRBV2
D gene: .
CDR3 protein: CASTGTGANGLTF
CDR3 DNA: TGTGCCAGCACCGGCACTGGGGCCAACGGCCTGACTTTC

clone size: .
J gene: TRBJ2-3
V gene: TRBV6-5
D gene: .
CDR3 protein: CASSYLGQGPQYF
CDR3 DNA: TGTGCCAGCAGTTATTTGGGACAAGGTCCGCAGTATTTT

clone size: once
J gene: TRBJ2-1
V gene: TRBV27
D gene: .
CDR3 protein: CASSPVSHNEQFF
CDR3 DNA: TGTGCCAGCAGTCCAGTATCTCACAATGAGCAGTTCTTC

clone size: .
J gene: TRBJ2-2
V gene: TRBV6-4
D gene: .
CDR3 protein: CASSRTTTGDKLFF
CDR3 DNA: TGTGCCAGCAGTCGAACCACGACAGGCGATAAGCTGTTTTTT

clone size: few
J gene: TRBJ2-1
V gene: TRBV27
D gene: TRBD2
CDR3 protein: CASSLVAGAYNEQFF
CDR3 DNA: TGTGCCAGCAGTCTTGTAGCGGGAGCCTACAATGAGCAGTTCTTC

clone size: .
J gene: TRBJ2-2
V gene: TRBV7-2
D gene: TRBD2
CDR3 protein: CASSFRLGSGTTNTGELFF
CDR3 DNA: TGTGCCAGCAGCTTTAGGTTGGGTAGCGGGACAACGAACACCGGGGAGCTGTTTTTT

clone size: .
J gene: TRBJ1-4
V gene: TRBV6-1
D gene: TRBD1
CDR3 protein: CASSASTGWDEKLFF
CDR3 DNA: TGTGCCAGCAGTGCCTCGACAGGGTGGGATGAAAAACTGTTTTTT